Listed below are T cell receptor beta chains from one sample, sequenced in a study of Ad26.COV2.S vaccination and SARS-CoV-2 variants. TCRdb's copy holds only in-frame clones and misses some; the assay was immunoSEQ multiplex PCR. Here the sample spans roughly 380,000 clones, approximately 84% being singletons. The source was peripheral blood, collected in a trial of Ad26.COV2.S vaccine versus placebo. These receptors all come from a person between 18 and 65 years old who received the Ad26.COV2.S COVID-19 vaccine or a placebo. Both conserved end residues are part of each CDR3. D genes are given only for firm matches. The size of a clone is reported for some rows only, either as once, few or many, or as a class for expanded clones.

V gene	J gene	D gene	clone size	CDR3 DNA	CDR3 protein
TRBV6-6	TRBJ1-3	.	.	TGTGCCAGCAGCTTCGGACGGGACTCTGGAAACACCATATATTTT	CASSFGRDSGNTIYF
TRBV6-1	TRBJ1-4	.	.	TGTGCCAGCAGTGAAAATGAGGTTCGCGGGACAAGACCTGAAAAACTGTTTTTT	CASSENEVRGTRPEKLFF
TRBV5-8	TRBJ1-5	TRBD1	.	TGTGCCAGCAGCTACAGGGGGGGCAATCAGCCCCAGCATTTT	CASSYRGGNQPQHF
TRBV18	TRBJ2-2	.	.	TGTGCCAGCCCATTCGAGGTAACCAGCGGGAACACCGGGGAGCTGTTTTTT	CASPFEVTSGNTGELFF
TRBV4-3	TRBJ2-3	.	.	TGCGCCAGCAGCCAAGATTTGGGGGTGGGGTCCGGGAGTGCAGATACGCAGTATTTT	CASSQDLGVGSGSADTQYF
TRBV5-5	TRBJ2-2	.	once	TGTGCCAGCAGCCCCCAAGTAGGGCGGACCGGGGAGCTGTTTTTT	CASSPQVGRTGELFF
TRBV19	TRBJ2-7	.	many	TGTGCCAGTAGTACTATGAGACAGAGAAGACCCTACGAGCAGTACTTC	CASSTMRQRRPYEQYF
TRBV28	TRBJ2-1	.	.	TGTGCCAGCACCCTGGTCAGGGACAATGAGCAGTTCTTC	CASTLVRDNEQFF
TRBV10-2	TRBJ2-3	.	.	TGCGCCAGCAGTGTCCCGGATACGCAGTATTTT	CASSVPDTQYF
TRBV3-1/TRBV3-2	TRBJ2-1	.	few	TGTGCCAGCAGCCAAGCCAGCGGCTCCTACAATGAGCAGTTCTTC	CASSQASGSYNEQFF
TRBV5-1	TRBJ2-7	TRBD2	.	TGCGCCAGCAGCCCGACGACTAGCGTATACGAGCAGTACTTC	CASSPTTSVYEQYF
TRBV5-1	TRBJ2-5	.	.	TGCGCCAGCAGCTTCGAGGGGGGCAGGGTAGCAGAGACCCAGTACTTC	CASSFEGGRVAETQYF
TRBV5-6	TRBJ2-5	.	.	TGTGCCAGCAGCTTGGTACGGCCGCCCCAGTACTTC	CASSLVRPPQYF
TRBV10-3	TRBJ2-7	TRBD2	.	TGTGCCATCAGAACCTTGCGGGGGACGACCTACGAGCAGTACTTC	CAIRTLRGTTYEQYF
TRBV5-1	TRBJ2-1	.	.	TGCGCCAGCAGTTGGGGGAGCTCCTACAATGAGCAGTTCTTC	CASSWGSSYNEQFF
TRBV28	TRBJ2-3	.	.	TGTGCCAGCGGGAGCGGCACAGATACGCAGTATTTT	CASGSGTDTQYF
TRBV29-1	TRBJ1-2	.	.	TGCAGCGCCGGTGGAGGGGATTTGGGGCCGAACTATGGCTACACCTTC	CSAGGGDLGPNYGYTF
TRBV21-1	TRBJ1-5	.	.	TGTGCCAGCGGGGGGGCATCTCAGCCCCAGCATTTT	CASGGASQPQHF
TRBV5-4	TRBJ2-5	.	.	TGTGCCAGCAGCTTGGACCAAGAGACCCAGTACTTC	CASSLDQETQYF
TRBV5-1	TRBJ2-7	.	.	TGCGCCAGCAGCTTGGAGGGGGGGCAGTACTTC	CASSLEGGQYF
TRBV7-9	TRBJ2-1	.	.	TGTGCCAGCAGCGGCAGGGCGTACAATGAGCAGTTCTTC	CASSGRAYNEQFF
TRBV7-2	TRBJ2-7	TRBD2	.	TGTGCCAGCAGCTCATTAGGACTAGCGGGAGGCTACGAGCAGTACTTC	CASSSLGLAGGYEQYF
TRBV12-3/TRBV12-4	TRBJ2-7	.	.	TGTGCCAGCAGTTCCGCGGGCTCCTACGAGCAGTACTTC	CASSSAGSYEQYF
TRBV5-1	TRBJ1-4	.	.	TGCGCCAGCTCAAGGGATGCAACTAATGAAAAACTGTTTTTT	CASSRDATNEKLFF
TRBV5-8	TRBJ2-7	.	once	TGTGCCAGCAGCCCTCGGACATACGCCTCCTACGAGCAGTACTTC	CASSPRTYASYEQYF
TRBV7-9	TRBJ1-6	.	.	TGTGCCAGCAGCCCATGGGGGACCGAAAATTCACCCCTCCACTTT	CASSPWGTENSPLHF
TRBV7-2	TRBJ1-3	.	.	TGTGCCAGCAGCCAGGGACGGAGCTCTGGAAACACCATATATTTT	CASSQGRSSGNTIYF